Below are 2 T cell receptor beta chains sequenced from a single sample in a study of blood T cell repertoires in COVID-19. Method: immunoSEQ multiplex PCR; TCRdb's copy keeps in-frame clones and lacks some. This sample has 65,000 to 85,000 clones, with under 90% found just once. Input material: peripheral blood. These receptors originate from a human donor in a cohort sampled during active COVID-19.

This clone was detected only once. This chain links TRBV3-1 (or the pseudogene TRBV3-2) with TRBJ1-1, with D hard to call. Trimming took off 1 base at V and 1 base at J, with 19 bases between the two ends. Looked up from germline, CDR1 is LGHDT and CDR2 is YNNKEL (reference sequence). This CDR3 is built from 18 residues. The CDR3 sequence: CASSQVNVRWRQNTEAFF. DNA for the CDR3: TGTGCCAGCAGCCAAGTAAACGTCCGCTGGCGACAGAACACTGAAGCTTTCTTT.

The V call is TRBV14, the J call TRBJ1-4, with 7 bases identical to TRBD1. CDR3 length: 15 amino acids. V was pared by 4 bases and J by 5 bases, with 7 bases of the junction left unmatched. The germline V gene has CDR1 SGHDN and CDR2 FVKESK. As DNA, the CDR3 is TGTGCCAGCAGCCGACGGGACAGCCTAAATGAAAAACTGTTTTTT. Translating gives CASSRRDSLNEKLFF.